Reported below is one TCR beta chain. Its antigen remains unknown. A much larger clone differs by one base, so this may be a read error. The CDR3 runs to 15 residues. Trimming took 5 bases from V and 4 from J, leaving 17 bases between them. TCRdb reprocessed the RT-PCR reads with MiXCR, giving one entry per CDR3 protein. The data show more than 400,000 distinct CDR3 sequences, with approximately 7.2% seen just once and over 10% held by the top ten. These data belong to a study of response to subunit inactivated influenza vaccine. Study-wide results and caveats: There was a suggestion from the authors that each seasonal influenza vaccination recruits few new T cells.

This chain connects TRBV12-3 or TRBV12-4 to TRBJ1-1, with D possibly being TRBD1 (5 bases). The clonotype was recovered from a man aged 45-69 years who received an inactivated influenza vaccine. The sample was PBMCs from blood, taken around 2 years after vaccination. This chain's CDR3 is CASSPFAGPGTEAFF. In nucleotides, the CDR3 is TGTGCCAGCAGTCCCTTTGCGGGGCCCGGCACTGAAGCTTTCTTT.